The following is a T cell receptor beta chain sequence with its context. Antigen specificity is unknown. The donors were in the approximately 110-subject validation cohort; that cohort was separate from the roughly 660-subject first cohort. The data were obtained in a study of cytomegalovirus exposure and HLA in healthy donors. Broader study findings: In vitro, three CMV-associated chains proved specific for CMV antigens. It was approximately 170 TCR beta chains that were listed as cytomegalovirus-associated. A later analysis found first-cohort TCR clusters tended to co-occur in the 110 or so validation repertoires.

CDR3 length: 16 residues. Germline values: CDR1 LNHNV, CDR2 YYDKDF (reference sequence). Trimming took 5 bases from V and 1 from J, leaving 17 bases between them. Method: immunoSEQ multiplex PCR; TCRdb's copy keeps in-frame clones and lacks some. This sample has 200,000 or so clones, with 84% found just once. This TCR was recovered from a man between 18 and 29 years old in good health and CMV-seropositive. V is TRBV15 and J is TRBJ1-2; no definite D call. Material: PBMCs. The CDR3 coding sequence is TGTGCCACCAGCCCCCGGAGCAGACCTCTTAACTATGGCTACACCTTC. Translating gives CATSPRSRPLNYGYTF.